These 19 T cell receptor beta chains came from one sample sequenced in a study of blood T cell repertoires in COVID-19. Clones were sequenced by immunoSEQ multiplex PCR, and TCRdb holds only the in-frame ones, with some missing. This table holds about 120,000 clones, 85% to 90% found once. The sequencing input was peripheral blood. The receptors derive from a human donor with acute or convalescent COVID-19. The donor label of this sample is uncertain.

This chain's CDR3 is CASRPSGREDTQYF. The CDR3 region has the DNA TGTGCCAGCAGACCTAGCGGGAGGGAGGATACGCAGTATTTT. The rearrangement joins TRBV7-9 to TRBJ2-3; 12 positions agree with TRBD2. The CDR3 extends over 14 amino acids. The trim removed 6 bases at V and 6 bases at J, leaving 4 bases unmatched. Germline CDR1 SEHNR, CDR2 FQNEAQ (reference sequence).

The rearrangement joins TRBV3-1 (or the pseudogene TRBV3-2) to TRBJ1-1; D is ambiguous. This CDR3 spans 13 amino acids. Per germline, CDR1 LGHDT and CDR2 YNNKEL (reference sequence). V was pared by 1 base and J by 6 bases, with 9 bases between. CDR3 sequence reads: CASSQVGGAEAFF. For the CDR3, the DNA is TGTGCCAGCAGCCAAGTCGGCGGGGCTGAAGCTTTCTTT.

This chain links TRBV6-1 with TRBJ2-5; TRBD1 matches 9 bases. The CDR3 consists of 15 residues. Unmatched junction bases numbered 6, after V lost 2 bases and J lost 5 bases. Germline V gene sequence: CDR1 MNHNS, CDR2 SASEGT. The CDR3 here is CASSENRGRGETQYF. CDR3 coding DNA: TGTGCCAGCAGTGAAAACAGGGGGCGCGGGGAGACCCAGTACTTC.

The chain employs TRBV7-2 and TRBJ2-7; D is undetermined. Trimming took off 1 base at V and 3 bases at J, with 16 bases between the two ends. The germline CDR1 and CDR2 sequences are SGHTA and FQGNSA. The CDR3 consists of 16 residues. The DNA for the CDR3 is TGTGCCAGCAGCTTAGTAGGTCGGCAGGCCAACTACGAGCAGTACTTC. Translation gives CASSLVGRQANYEQYF.

The chain couples TRBV28 to TRBJ1-2; a weak D match, TRBD1 (5 bases). CDR1 is MDHEN and CDR2 is SYDVKM in the germline V gene. V lost 7 bases to trimming and J lost 7 bases, with 13 bases between them. This CDR3 spans 12 amino acids. In nucleotides, the CDR3 is TGTGCCAGCAACTTTTGGGGCGCTGGCTACACCTTC. As protein: CASNFWGAGYTF.

This clone was recorded only once. The V and J genes are TRBV28 and TRBJ1-6; 7 bases align to TRBD1. Trimming at V came to 8 bases and at J to 8 bases, leaving 3 bases not matched to a gene. CDR1 is MDHEN, CDR2 SYDVKM, per germline. CDR3 length equals 12 residues. CDR3 coding DNA: TGTGCCAGCGGGGACAGTCATTCACCCCTCCACTTT. Residues: CASGDSHSPLHF.

J is TRBJ2-7 and V is TRBV28; D is ambiguous. This CDR3 is 18 amino acids long. Trimming removed 1 base from V and 3 bases from J, with 22 bases in between. CDR1 MDHEN and CDR2 SYDVKM come from the germline V gene. CDR3 protein: CASSLFGSLGSLNYEQYF. The DNA of the CDR3 is TGTGCCAGCAGTTTATTTGGTTCACTGGGCAGCCTAAACTACGAGCAGTACTTC.

CDR3 sequence reads: CASSYMSGSLHEQFF. The CDR3 coding sequence is TGTGCCAGCAGTTACATGAGCGGGAGCCTCCATGAGCAGTTCTTC. The rearrangement joins TRBV6-2 or TRBV6-3 to TRBJ2-1; 8 bases map to TRBD2. V dropped 2 bases and J dropped 8; count of bases not matched to a gene: 8. Germline CDR1 reads MNHEY; CDR2 reads SVGEGT. This CDR3 has 15 residues.

With respect to this clone: The same CDR3 is also encoded by other DNA sequences in this sample. CDR3 DNA: TGTGCCAGCAGCTTGGACAGGGGTTATGGCTACACCTTC. Translated, it gives CASSLDRGYGYTF. The V gene is TRBV5-6, the J gene TRBJ1-2; 7 bases line up with TRBD1. Germline V gives CDR1 SGHDT, CDR2 YYEEEE. The V gene end was trimmed by 0 bases and the J gene end by 5 bases; junction bases not matched to a gene: 1. CDR3 length equals 13 residues.

CDR3 sequence (DNA): TGTGCCAGCAGTTACAGTGGGACACAAGAGACCCAGTACTTC. This gives the protein CASSYSGTQETQYF. This sequence joins TRBV6-6 and TRBJ2-5, with D maybe TRBD1 (6 bases). Trimming stripped 2 bases from V and 2 bases from J, with 9 bases between. The CDR3 length is 14 residues. The germline CDR1 and CDR2 sequences are MNHNY and SVGAGI (reference sequence).

This chain joins TRBV7-6 and TRBJ2-2; 11 nucleotides match TRBD2. CDR1 SGHVS and CDR2 FNYEAQ come from the germline V gene. The CDR3 covers 17 residues. With 5 bases clipped from V and 2 bases from J, the junction kept 7 bases outside the gene matches. CDR3 nucleotide sequence: TGTGCCAGCAGCATAACCGGGACTAGCGGTAACACCGGGGAGCTGTTTTTT. Its translation is CASSITGTSGNTGELFF. Based on the CDR3 plus reference TRBV7-6 and TRBJ2-2, the full variable domain is GAGVSQSPRYKVTKRGQDVALRCDPISGHVSLYWYRQALGQGPEFLTYFNYEAQQDKSGLPNDRFSAERPEGSISTLTIQRTEQRDSAMYRCASSITGTSGNTGELFFGEGSRLTVL.

The chain uses TRBV6-6 and TRBJ1-1; D might be TRBD1 (6 bases). V lost 7 bases, J lost 1 base, and 13 bases lay in between. CDR1 MNHNY and CDR2 SVGAGI come from the germline V gene (reference sequence). CDR3 length: 14 residues. This CDR3 is CASNHDRPNTEAFF. DNA for the CDR3: TGTGCCAGCAACCATGACAGGCCGAACACTGAAGCTTTCTTT.

The chain links TRBV7-3 to TRBJ2-7; 8 bases agree with TRBD2. Germline CDR1 is SGHTA and CDR2 is FQGTGA. J was trimmed by 4 bases and V by 5 bases; bases with no gene match: 4. This CDR3 is built from 13 residues. The CDR3 region has the DNA TGTGCCAGCAGCCCTGCTAGCGGGTACGAGCAGTACTTC. Encoded protein: CASSPASGYEQYF.

The chain recombines TRBV7-9 with TRBJ2-2; a possible D gene is TRBD1 (6 bases). This CDR3 has 17 amino acids. Trimming pared 2 bases from V and 0 bases from J, leaving 13 bases between. From germline, CDR1 is SEHNR and CDR2 FQNEAQ (reference sequence). Here the CDR3 reads CASSLSGQSSNTGELFF. The CDR3 nucleotides read TGTGCCAGCAGCTTATCAGGACAGTCTTCGAACACCGGGGAGCTGTTTTTT.

The V call is TRBV7-8, the J call TRBJ1-5, with 7 bases identical to TRBD1. V lost 5 bases and J lost 3; bases outside the gene matches: 7. Germline V gives CDR1 SGHVS, CDR2 FQNEAQ. The CDR3 sequence is 15 residues long. This CDR3 reads CASSLQGKDNQPQHF. CDR3 nucleotide sequence: TGTGCCAGCAGCCTACAGGGGAAGGACAATCAGCCCCAGCATTTT.

V usage is TRBV18 and J usage is TRBJ2-7; TRBD1 aligns across 9 bases. Losses at the gene ends were 1 base for V and 2 bases for J; bases not matched to a gene: 3. CDR1 is KGHSH and CDR2 is LQKENI in the germline V gene. CDR3 length equals 15 residues. The CDR3 spells CASSPRQGGPYEQYF. For the CDR3, the DNA is TGTGCCAGCTCACCACGACAGGGGGGTCCCTACGAGCAGTACTTC. The full variable domain, completed using reference TRBV18 and TRBJ2-7, is NAGVMQNPRHLVRRRGQEARLRCSPMKGHSHVYWYRQLPEEGLKFMVYLQKENIIDESGMPKERFSAEFPKEGPSILRIQQVVRGDSAAYFCASSPRQGGPYEQYFGPGTRLTVT.

This clone has a single count. The chain carries TRBV6-5 and TRBJ2-2, with 7 bases matching TRBD1. This CDR3 is built from 13 residues. Germline V lookup: CDR1 MNHEY, CDR2 SVGAGI. The junction had 4 bases not matched to a gene; V was cut back by 7 bases and J by 5 bases. CDR3 protein: CASTMDRTGELFF. The CDR3 DNA follows: TGTGCCAGCACCATGGACAGGACCGGGGAGCTGTTTTTT.

The J gene is TRBJ1-5, the V gene TRBV2; D is perhaps TRBD1 (5 bases). V lost 3 bases to trimming and J lost 4 bases, with 16 bases between them. This CDR3 contains 16 residues. The germline V gene encodes CDR1 SNHLY and CDR2 FYNNEI. CDR3 sequence: CASSERGGRGNQPQHF. The CDR3 nucleotides are TGTGCCAGCAGTGAGAGGGGAGGGAGAGGGAATCAGCCCCAGCATTTT.

The chain links TRBV5-1 to TRBJ2-7, with a possible D match to TRBD1 (6 bases). Germline CDR1 and CDR2: SGHRS and YFSETQ. Trimming pared 4 bases from V and 2 bases from J, leaving 13 bases between. The CDR3 extends over 14 amino acids. CDR3 loop: CASSVHRDTYEQYF. Written as DNA, the CDR3 is TGCGCCAGCAGCGTGCACAGGGACACCTACGAGCAGTACTTC.